This paragraph reports one TCR beta chain. This specimen belongs to a study of blood T cell repertoires in COVID-19. CDR1 and CDR2 from the germline V gene are LNHDA and SQIVND (reference sequence). The CDR3 runs to 20 residues. V lost 5 bases and J lost 9; bases outside the gene matches: 26. The data were produced by immunoSEQ multiplex PCR, yet TCRdb's version contains in-frame clones alone and is incomplete. Of 60,000 to 75,000 clones listed, around 66% are singletons. The material sequenced was PBMCs or T cells enriched from blood (not recorded which). The TCR originated in a woman aged 55-70 years who had been exposed to COVID-19. The chain combines TRBV19 with TRBJ2-1, with 9 nucleotides matching TRBD2. CDR3 amino acids: CASSVLMGGGAPGLRGEQFF. The CDR3 nucleotides read TGTGCCAGTAGTGTCCTAATGGGCGGGGGGGCGCCCGGGCTCCGGGGTGAGCAGTTCTTC.